One and the same sample provided the 11 T cell receptor beta chains below, sequenced in a study of OX40 agonist ivuxolimab in advanced cancers. This table comes from immunoSEQ multiplex PCR, and its TCRdb copy is limited to in-frame clones, with some not included. The profile shows about 50,000 clones, around 77% of them singletons. The source was CD4+ or CD8+ T cells sorted from blood, collected in a trial of the OX40 agonist ivuxolimab. Receptor source: an adult with an advanced solid tumor such as melanoma, head and neck, liver or kidney cancer.

V is TRBV5-1 and J is TRBJ1-1, with TRBD1 matching over 10 bases. The V gene's germline CDR1 is SGHRS and CDR2 YFSETQ. The length of the CDR3 is 16 residues. Germline trimming cut 4 bases from V and 0 bases from J; bases unmatched to any gene: 6. The CDR3 sequence is CASSTGQGSLNTEAFF. The CDR3 DNA sequence: TGCGCCAGCAGCACGGGACAGGGGAGCTTGAACACTGAAGCTTTCTTT.

This clone was seen only once. The rearrangement uses TRBV6-5 and TRBJ2-3; no reliable D call. The length of the CDR3 is 14 residues. Germline CDR1 MNHEY, CDR2 SVGAGI. V lost 5 bases to trimming and J lost 0 bases, with 9 bases between them. In nucleotides, the CDR3 is TGTGCCAGCAGTGATAGGGCTAGCACAGATACGCAGTATTTT. This gives the protein CASSDRASTDTQYF.

This clone appeared a single time. The chain combines TRBV2 with TRBJ2-1; D is possibly TRBD1 or TRBD2 (5 bases each). The V gene lost 4 bases and the J gene lost 6 bases, with 19 bases spanning the gap. The CDR3 length is 16 residues. Looked up from germline, CDR1 is SNHLY and CDR2 is FYNNEI. The CDR3 DNA reads as TGTGCCAGCAGTGGCCTTCCCGGGACGCCGGCCAATGAGCAGTTCTTC. Translating it yields CASSGLPGTPANEQFF.

This sequence joins TRBV9 and TRBJ2-5, with TRBD2 matching 7 bases. V shed 0 bases and J 5 bases; nucleotides not matched to a gene: 7. The CDR3 extends over 15 amino acids. From germline, CDR1 is SGDLS and CDR2 YYNGEE. The chain's CDR3 is CASSVGGSPGETQYF. The CDR3 coding sequence is TGTGCCAGCAGCGTAGGCGGGAGCCCGGGCGAGACCCAGTACTTC.

The chain couples TRBV11-1 to TRBJ1-2; D may be TRBD1 (6 bases). Looked up from germline, CDR1 is SGHAT and CDR2 is FQDESV (reference sequence). V lost 4 bases, J lost 2 bases, and 17 bases lay in between. The CDR3 contains 16 residues. This CDR3 reads CASSSRLGGVNYGYTF. As DNA, the CDR3 is TGTGCCAGCAGCTCCCGGCTCGGGGGCGTGAACTATGGCTACACCTTC.

The chain has TRBV7-2 and TRBJ2-7; 10 bases are shared with TRBD1. Germline V gene sequence: CDR1 SGHTA, CDR2 FQGNSA. The CDR3 has 16 residues. V was clipped by 5 bases and J by 6 bases; unmatched bases: 13. The CDR3 loop reads CASSGRNRDRGVEQYF. The DNA of the CDR3 is TGTGCCAGCAGCGGAAGAAACCGGGACAGGGGTGTCGAGCAGTACTTC.

This clone appeared a few times. The rearrangement joins TRBV7-9 to TRBJ1-1, with no clear D. Trimming removed 5 bases at V and 8 bases at J, with 15 bases between. Germline V gene data show CDR1 as SEHNR and CDR2 as FQNEAQ (reference sequence). CDR3 size: 13 residues. The CDR3 loop is CASSPLSMTEAFF. In DNA form, the CDR3 reads TGTGCCAGCAGCCCCTTATCTATGACAGAAGCTTTCTTT.

The gene calls are TRBV6-5 and TRBJ1-2; the D is unclear. Trimming took off 5 bases at V and 9 bases at J, with 16 bases between the two ends. Per germline, CDR1 MNHEY and CDR2 SVGAGI. The CDR3 runs to 13 residues. CDR3 amino acids: CASSPDPGRSYTF. The CDR3, as DNA: TGTGCCAGCAGTCCAGACCCGGGAAGGAGCTACACCTTC.

This clone was counted between two and nine times. The chain recombines TRBV9 with TRBJ2-7; 14 bases line up with TRBD2. Germline V gives CDR1 SGDLS, CDR2 YYNGEE. CDR3 length: 14 residues. V lost 4 bases to trimming and J lost 7 bases; unmatched junction nucleotides: 4. This CDR3 reads CASSPWTSGREQYF. Here the CDR3 DNA reads TGTGCCAGCAGCCCCTGGACTAGCGGGAGGGAGCAGTACTTC.

The chain recombines TRBV18 with TRBJ1-5; D possibly corresponds to TRBD1 (6 bases). The CDR3 totals 17 residues. CDR1 KGHSH and CDR2 LQKENI come from the germline V gene. V dropped 3 bases and J dropped 1 base, with 16 bases sitting between them. The CDR3 DNA sequence: TGTGCCAGCTCACCTTTTGGTTTGGGGGCGAGCAATCAGCCCCAGCATTTT. It encodes CASSPFGLGASNQPQHF.

The V gene is TRBV5-5, the J gene TRBJ2-1, with D uncertain. The CDR3 has 15 residues. Trimming shortened V by 4 bases and J by 0 bases, and 11 bases separated the two germline ends. Germline values: CDR1 SGHKS, CDR2 YYEKEE (reference sequence). CDR3 region: CASSETTSSYNEQFF. The CDR3 nucleotides are TGTGCCAGCAGCGAAACAACGAGCTCCTACAATGAGCAGTTCTTC.